This TCR beta chain was found in a study of Graves' ophthalmopathy and Graves' hyperthyroidism. Using RNA transcripts, the TCR beta CDR3 regions were amplified. HTBI primers served in a first-round RT-PCR, which a second-round multiplex PCR followed. TCRdb reprocessed the multiplex PCR reads with MiXCR, giving one entry per CDR3 protein. The sample shows 300,000 or so distinct CDR3 sequences, around a sixth of them seen only once. Clinical symptoms, serum thyroxine, TRAb, thyroid ultrasound and orbital computed tomography formed the basis of diagnosis. Germline V CDR1 and CDR2: SGHTA, FQGNSA. The CDR3 is 17 residues long. The V end was cut by 0 bases, the J end by 5 bases, with 19 bases between. This clonotype was seen many times.

The sample was peripheral blood. The sequence was obtained from an adult man with Graves' ophthalmopathy. The chain has TRBV7-2 and TRBJ1-1, with D perhaps matching TRBD1 (5 bases). In DNA, the CDR3 is TGTGCCAGCAGCTTAGCAGGGGAGGTGCTAAGGGCGACTGAAGCTTTCTTT. It codes for CASSLAGEVLRATEAFF.